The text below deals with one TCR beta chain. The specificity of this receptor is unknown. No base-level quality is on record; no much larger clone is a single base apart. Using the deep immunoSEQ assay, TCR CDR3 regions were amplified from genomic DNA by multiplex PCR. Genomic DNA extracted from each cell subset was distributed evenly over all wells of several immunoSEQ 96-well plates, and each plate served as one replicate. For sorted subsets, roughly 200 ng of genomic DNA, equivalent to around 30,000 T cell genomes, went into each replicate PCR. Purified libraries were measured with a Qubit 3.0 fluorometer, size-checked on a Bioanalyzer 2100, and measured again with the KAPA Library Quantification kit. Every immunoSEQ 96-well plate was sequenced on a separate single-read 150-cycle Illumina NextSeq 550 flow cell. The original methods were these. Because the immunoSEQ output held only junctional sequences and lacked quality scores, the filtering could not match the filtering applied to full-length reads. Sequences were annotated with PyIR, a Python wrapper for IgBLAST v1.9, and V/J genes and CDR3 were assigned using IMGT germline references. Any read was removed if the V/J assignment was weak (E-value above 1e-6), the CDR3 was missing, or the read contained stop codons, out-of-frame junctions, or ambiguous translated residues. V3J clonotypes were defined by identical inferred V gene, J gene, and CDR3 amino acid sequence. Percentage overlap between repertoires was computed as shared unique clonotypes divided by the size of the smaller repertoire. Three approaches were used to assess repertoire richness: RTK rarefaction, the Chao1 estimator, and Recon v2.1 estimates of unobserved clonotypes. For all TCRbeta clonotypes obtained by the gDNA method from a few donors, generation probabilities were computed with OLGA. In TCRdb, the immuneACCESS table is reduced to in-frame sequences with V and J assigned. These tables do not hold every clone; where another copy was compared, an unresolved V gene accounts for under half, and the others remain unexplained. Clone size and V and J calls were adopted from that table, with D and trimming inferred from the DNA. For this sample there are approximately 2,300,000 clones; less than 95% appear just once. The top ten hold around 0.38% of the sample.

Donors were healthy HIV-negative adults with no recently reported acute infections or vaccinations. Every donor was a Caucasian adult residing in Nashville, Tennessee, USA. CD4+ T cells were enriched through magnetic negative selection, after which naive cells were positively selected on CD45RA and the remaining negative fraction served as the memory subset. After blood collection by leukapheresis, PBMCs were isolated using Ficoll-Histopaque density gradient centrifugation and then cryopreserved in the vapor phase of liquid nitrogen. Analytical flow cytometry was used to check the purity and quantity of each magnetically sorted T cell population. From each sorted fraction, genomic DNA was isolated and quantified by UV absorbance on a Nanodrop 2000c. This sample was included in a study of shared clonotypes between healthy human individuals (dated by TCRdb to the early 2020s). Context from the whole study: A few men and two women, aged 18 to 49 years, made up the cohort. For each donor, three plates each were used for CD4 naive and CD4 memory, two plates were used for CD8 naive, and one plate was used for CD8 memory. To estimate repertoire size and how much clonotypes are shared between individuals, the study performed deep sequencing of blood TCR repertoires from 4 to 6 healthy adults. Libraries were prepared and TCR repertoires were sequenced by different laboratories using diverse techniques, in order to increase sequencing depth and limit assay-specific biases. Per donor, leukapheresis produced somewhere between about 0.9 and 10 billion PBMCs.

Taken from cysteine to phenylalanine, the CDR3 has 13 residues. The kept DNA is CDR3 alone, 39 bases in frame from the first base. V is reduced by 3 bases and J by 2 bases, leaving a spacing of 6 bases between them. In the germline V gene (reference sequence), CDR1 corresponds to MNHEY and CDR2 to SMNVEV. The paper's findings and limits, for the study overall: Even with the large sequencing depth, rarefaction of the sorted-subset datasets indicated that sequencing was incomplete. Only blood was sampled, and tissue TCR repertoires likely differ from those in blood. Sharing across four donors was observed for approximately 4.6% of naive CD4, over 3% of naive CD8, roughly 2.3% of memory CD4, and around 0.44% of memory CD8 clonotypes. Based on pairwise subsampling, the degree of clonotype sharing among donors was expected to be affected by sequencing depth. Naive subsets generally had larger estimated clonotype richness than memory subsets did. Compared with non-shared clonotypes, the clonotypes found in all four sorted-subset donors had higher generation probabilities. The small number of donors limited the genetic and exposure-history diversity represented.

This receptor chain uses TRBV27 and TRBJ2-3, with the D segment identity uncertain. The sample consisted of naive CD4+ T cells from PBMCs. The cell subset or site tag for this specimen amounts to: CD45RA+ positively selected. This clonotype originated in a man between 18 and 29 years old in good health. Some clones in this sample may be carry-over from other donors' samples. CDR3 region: CASSFVATDTQYF. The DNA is TGTGCCAGCAGTTTTGTGGCCACAGATACGCAGTATTTT.